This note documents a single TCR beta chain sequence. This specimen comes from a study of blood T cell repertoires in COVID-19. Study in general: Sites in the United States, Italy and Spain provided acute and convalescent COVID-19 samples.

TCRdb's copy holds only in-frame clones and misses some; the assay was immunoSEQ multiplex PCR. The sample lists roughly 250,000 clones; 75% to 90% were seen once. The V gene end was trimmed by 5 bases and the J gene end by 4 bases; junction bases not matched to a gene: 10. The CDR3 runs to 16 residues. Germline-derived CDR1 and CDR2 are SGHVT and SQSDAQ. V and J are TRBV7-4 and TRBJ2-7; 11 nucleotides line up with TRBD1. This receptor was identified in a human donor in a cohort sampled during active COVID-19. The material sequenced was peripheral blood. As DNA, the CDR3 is TGTGCCAGCAGCCAAATTCCCGGGACAGGGGGGTACGAGCAGTACTTC. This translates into CASSQIPGTGGYEQYF.